The sequence of this T cell receptor beta chain was determined in a study of blood T cell repertoires in COVID-19. Across the study: In Cohort 3, a recovered donor had either two negative PCRs, clearance, or symptom resolution.

The ends lost 2 bases at V and 8 bases at J; junction bases unmatched: 2. This CDR3 contains 14 residues. Germline assignment: CDR1 MDHEN and CDR2 SYDVKM. Clones were read by immunoSEQ multiplex PCR, and TCRdb kept only the in-frame ones, dropping some. The sample includes fewer than 200,000 clones, roughly 85% of them seen just once. The participants were between about 18 and 90 years old and came from under 25 US areas. Cohorts were determined from participant-reported clinical history. In this sample, this clone turned up once. This sample also contains other DNA sequences that code for the same CDR3.

The specimen was PBMCs or T cells enriched from blood (not recorded which). This TCR derives from a woman aged 70-85 years in a cohort exposed to, infected with or recovered from COVID-19 (not recorded which). The V and J genes are TRBV28 and TRBJ1-6; 8 bases agree with TRBD1. The CDR3 bases are TGTGCCAGCAGTTTAGGACAGGGTTATTCACCCCTCCACTTT. It yields the protein CASSLGQGYSPLHF.